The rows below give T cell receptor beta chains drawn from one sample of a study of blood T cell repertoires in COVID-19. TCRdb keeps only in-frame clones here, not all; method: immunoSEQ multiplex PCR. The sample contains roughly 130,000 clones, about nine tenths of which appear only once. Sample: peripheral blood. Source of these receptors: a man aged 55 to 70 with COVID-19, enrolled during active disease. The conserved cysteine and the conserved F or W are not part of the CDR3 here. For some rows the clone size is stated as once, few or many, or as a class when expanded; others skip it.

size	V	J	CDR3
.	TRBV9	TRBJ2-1	ASSTTSGSYNEQF
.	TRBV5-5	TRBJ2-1	ASTSFTSGRAHEQF
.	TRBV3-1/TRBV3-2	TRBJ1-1	ASRGGGHAEAF
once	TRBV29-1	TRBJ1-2	SVVDRVGYT
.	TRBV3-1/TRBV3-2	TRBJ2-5	ASSLFQETQY
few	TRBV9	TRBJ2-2	ASSASGRRTGELF
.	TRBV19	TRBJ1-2	ASTGQGVNYGYT
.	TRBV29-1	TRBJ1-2	SVEDRGFGLYGYT
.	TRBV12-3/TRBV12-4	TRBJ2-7	ASSSARQQEQY
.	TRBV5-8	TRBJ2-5	ASTVRGEETQY
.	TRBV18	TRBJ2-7	ASSPVAGSSYEQY
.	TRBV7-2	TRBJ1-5	ASSFNAGPSNQPQH
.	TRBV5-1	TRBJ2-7	ASSLEGVPYEQY
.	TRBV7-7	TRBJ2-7	ASSSSRDRVHEQY
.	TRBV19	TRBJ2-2	ASSLRPSALAGELF
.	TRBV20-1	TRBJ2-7	SASSRTSGDSYEQY
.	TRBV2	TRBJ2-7	ASRNRQGWDEQY
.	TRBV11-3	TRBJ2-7	ASSLDHDRGGIYRGDEQY
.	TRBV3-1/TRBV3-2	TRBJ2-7	ASSPPEGDRQRYEQY
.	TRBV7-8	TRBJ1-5	ASSRERDRVNQPQH
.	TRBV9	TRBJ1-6	ASSVGAPVDYNSPLH
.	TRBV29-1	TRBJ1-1	SAYAGNTEAF
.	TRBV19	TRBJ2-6	ASSTRGPGANVLT
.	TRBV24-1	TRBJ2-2	ATSEQGTGELF
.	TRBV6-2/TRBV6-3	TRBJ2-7	ASSETGGLIYEQY
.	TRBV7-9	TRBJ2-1	ASTISGRALDEQF
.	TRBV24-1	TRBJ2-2	ATSDPGQENTGELF
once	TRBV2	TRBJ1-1	ASRDSMNTEAF
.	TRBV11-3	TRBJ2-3	ASSLGASDTQY
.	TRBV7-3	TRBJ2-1	ASSYATSGAINEQF
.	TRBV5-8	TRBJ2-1	ASRLGVYNEQF
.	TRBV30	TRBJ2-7	AWSAPPTGPAYEQY
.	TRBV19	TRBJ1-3	ASSPLRDTKLSGNTIY
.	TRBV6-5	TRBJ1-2	ASRVKPGQPF
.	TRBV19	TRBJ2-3	ASSPGTGYSGRSDTQY
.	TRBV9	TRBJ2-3	ASSPSFVAGGPTDTQY
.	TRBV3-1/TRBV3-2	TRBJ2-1	ASSQGGGRPYNEQF
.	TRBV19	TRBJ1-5	ASSIRAQPQH
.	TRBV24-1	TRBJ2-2	ATTTSGKNTGELF
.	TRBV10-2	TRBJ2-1	ASRPGLAGDGEQF